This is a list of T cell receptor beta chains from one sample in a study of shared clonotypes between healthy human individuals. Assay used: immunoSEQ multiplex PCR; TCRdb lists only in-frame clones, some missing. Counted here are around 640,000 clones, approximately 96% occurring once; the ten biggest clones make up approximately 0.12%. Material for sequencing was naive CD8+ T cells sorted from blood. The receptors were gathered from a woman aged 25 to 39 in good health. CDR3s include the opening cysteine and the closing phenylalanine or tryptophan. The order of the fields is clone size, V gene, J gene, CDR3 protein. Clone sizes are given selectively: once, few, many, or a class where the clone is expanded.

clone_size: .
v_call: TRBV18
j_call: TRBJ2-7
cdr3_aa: CASSSLGQDSSYEQYF

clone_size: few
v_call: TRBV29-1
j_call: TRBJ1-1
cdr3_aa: CSVAPDLEDTEAFF

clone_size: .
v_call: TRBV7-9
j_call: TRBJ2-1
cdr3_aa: CASSQTGGGGGEGQFF

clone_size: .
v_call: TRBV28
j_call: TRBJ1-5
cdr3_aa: CASSRGGLGNQPQHF

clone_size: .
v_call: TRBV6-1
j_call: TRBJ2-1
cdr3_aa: CASKPGTSNYNEQFF

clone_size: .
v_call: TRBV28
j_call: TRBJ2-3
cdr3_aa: CASSPVGEGSTDTQYF

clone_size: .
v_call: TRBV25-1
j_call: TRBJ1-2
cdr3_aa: CASSEWSGDGYTF

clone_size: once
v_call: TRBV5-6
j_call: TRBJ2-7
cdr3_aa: CASSYMGRTVTYEQYF

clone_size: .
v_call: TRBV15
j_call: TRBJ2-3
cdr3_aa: CATSTDLSTDTQYF

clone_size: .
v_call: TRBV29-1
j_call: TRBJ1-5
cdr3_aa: CSVQDYSNQPQHF

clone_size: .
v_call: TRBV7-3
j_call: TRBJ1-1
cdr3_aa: CASSLNWGTEAFF

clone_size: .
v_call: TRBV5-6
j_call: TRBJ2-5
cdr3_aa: CASSLGGGETQYF

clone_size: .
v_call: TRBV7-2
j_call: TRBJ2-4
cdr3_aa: CASSLVALAKNIQYF

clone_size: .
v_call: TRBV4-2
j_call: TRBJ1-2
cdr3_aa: CASSQDQVDYGGYTF